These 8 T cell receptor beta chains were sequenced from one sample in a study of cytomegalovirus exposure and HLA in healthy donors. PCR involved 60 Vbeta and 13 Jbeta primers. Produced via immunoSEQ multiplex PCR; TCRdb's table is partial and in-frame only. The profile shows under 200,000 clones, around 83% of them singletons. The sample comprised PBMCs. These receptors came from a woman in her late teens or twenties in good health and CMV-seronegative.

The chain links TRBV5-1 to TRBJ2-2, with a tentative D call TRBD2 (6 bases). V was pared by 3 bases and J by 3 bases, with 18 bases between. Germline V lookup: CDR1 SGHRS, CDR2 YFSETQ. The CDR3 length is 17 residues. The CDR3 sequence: CASSSFQGGGHTGELFF. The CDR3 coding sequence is TGCGCCAGCAGCTCTTTCCAGGGCGGAGGGCACACCGGGGAGCTGTTTTTT.

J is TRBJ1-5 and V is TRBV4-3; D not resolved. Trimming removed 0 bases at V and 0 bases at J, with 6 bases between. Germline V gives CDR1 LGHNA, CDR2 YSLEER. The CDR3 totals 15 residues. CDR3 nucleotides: TGCGCCAGCAGCCAAGATCGGGATAGCAATCAGCCCCAGCATTTT. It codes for CASSQDRDSNQPQHF.

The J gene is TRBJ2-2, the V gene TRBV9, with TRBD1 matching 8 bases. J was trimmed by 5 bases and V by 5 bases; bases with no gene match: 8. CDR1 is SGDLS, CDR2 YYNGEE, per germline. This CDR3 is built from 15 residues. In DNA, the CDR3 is TGTGCCAGCAGTGCCGGGACAGGATTAACCGGGGAGCTGTTTTTT. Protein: CASSAGTGLTGELFF.

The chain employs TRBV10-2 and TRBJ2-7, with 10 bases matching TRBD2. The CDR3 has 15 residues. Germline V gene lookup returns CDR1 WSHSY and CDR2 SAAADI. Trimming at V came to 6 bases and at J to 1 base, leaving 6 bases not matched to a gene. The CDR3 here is CASRGGLAASYEQYF. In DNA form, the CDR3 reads TGCGCCAGCAGAGGTGGACTAGCGGCTTCCTACGAGCAGTACTTC.

The CDR3 spells CASSQAPGHFYEQYV. The CDR3 DNA reads TGCGCCAGCAGTCAAGCCCCGGGACACTTCTACGAGCAGTACGTC. The chain carries TRBV23-1 and TRBJ2-7; the D gene is possibly TRBD1 (6 bases). TRBV23-1 is filed as an ORF, its function uncertain. V gave up 2 bases and J gave up 3 bases, with 14 bases separating them. This CDR3 is built from 15 residues.

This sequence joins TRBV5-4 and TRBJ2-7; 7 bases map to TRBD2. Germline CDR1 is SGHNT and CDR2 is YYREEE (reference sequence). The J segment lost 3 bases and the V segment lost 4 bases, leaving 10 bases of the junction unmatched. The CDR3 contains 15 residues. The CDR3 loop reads CASSGTGTTLYEQYF. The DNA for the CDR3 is TGTGCCAGCAGCGGGACCGGGACTACCCTCTACGAGCAGTACTTC.

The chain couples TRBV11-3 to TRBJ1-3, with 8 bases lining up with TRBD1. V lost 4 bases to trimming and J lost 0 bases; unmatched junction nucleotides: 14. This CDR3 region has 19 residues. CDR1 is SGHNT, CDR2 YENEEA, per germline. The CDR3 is CASSSSRDRIKSSGNTIYF. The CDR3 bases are TGTGCCAGCAGCTCCTCCCGGGACAGGATAAAGAGCTCTGGAAACACCATATATTTT.

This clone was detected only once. The CDR3 DNA reads as TGCGCCAGCAGCCAAGACGCGGGGACCCAAGAGACCCAGTACTTC. Translating it yields CASSQDAGTQETQYF. The rearrangement links TRBV4-3 to TRBJ2-5; D is perhaps TRBD2 (6 bases). The V gene lost 0 bases and the J gene lost 1 base, with 9 bases spanning the gap. The CDR3 totals 15 residues. Germline values: CDR1 LGHNA, CDR2 YSLEER.